These T cell receptor beta chains were read from a single sample in a study of Ad26.COV2.S vaccination and SARS-CoV-2 variants. This table comes from immunoSEQ multiplex PCR, and its TCRdb copy is limited to in-frame clones, with some not included. The sample includes around 300,000 clones, 75% to 90% seen only once; the top ten take around 5.5%. Sample: peripheral blood, taken in a trial of Ad26.COV2.S vaccine versus placebo. Receptors originate from a person between 18 and 60 years old who received the Ad26.COV2.S COVID-19 vaccine or a placebo. The CDR3 runs from the conserved cysteine through the conserved F or W. Each record gives: J gene, clone size, D gene, CDR3 length, V gene, CDR3 protein, CDR3 DNA. A D gene is named only where the DNA matches it firmly. Not every row has a clone size; where given, it reads once, few, many or a size class.

>TRBJ2-3|.|.|15|TRBV18
CASSPLAISTDTQYF
TGTGCCAGCTCACCACTAGCTATTTCCACAGATACGCAGTATTTT
>TRBJ1-1|.|.|13|TRBV16
CASSRSQNTEAFF
TGTGCCAGCAGCCGCTCACAGAACACTGAAGCTTTCTTT
>TRBJ2-3|.|.|15|TRBV27
CASSLSGAYTDTQYF
TGTGCCAGCAGTTTGTCCGGGGCCTACACAGATACGCAGTATTTT
>TRBJ2-5|.|TRBD2|16|TRBV2
CANSLREGLPGETQYF
TGTGCCAATTCCCTTCGGGAGGGCCTGCCTGGGGAGACCCAGTACTTC
>TRBJ2-1|once|TRBD2|16|TRBV28
CASILAGGPVGNEQFF
TGTGCCAGCATCTTAGCGGGGGGGCCGGTGGGCAATGAGCAGTTCTTC
>TRBJ2-1|.|TRBD2|15|TRBV19
CASSIETSGSQGQFF
TGTGCCAGTAGTATAGAGACTAGCGGGAGTCAAGGGCAGTTCTTC
>TRBJ1-5|.|.|15|TRBV15
CATRPGLLTNQPQHF
TGTGCCACCAGACCAGGACTCCTTACCAATCAGCCCCAGCATTTT
>TRBJ1-2|.|.|12|TRBV6-5
CASTSGGTGYTF
TGTGCCAGCACTTCCGGGGGCACAGGCTACACCTTC
>TRBJ1-1|.|TRBD1|14|TRBV11-2
CASSLVGQGKEAFF
TGTGCCAGCAGCTTAGTGGGACAGGGGAAGGAAGCTTTCTTT
>TRBJ2-1|.|.|15|TRBV10-3
CAISEETEEYNEQFF
TGTGCCATCAGTGAGGAAACAGAGGAGTACAATGAGCAGTTCTTC
>TRBJ1-5|.|TRBD1|17|TRBV19
CASSIGTGEFLNQPQHF
TGTGCCAGTAGTATAGGGACAGGGGAGTTCCTCAATCAGCCCCAGCATTTT
>TRBJ2-3|few|.|16|TRBV28
CASSLGGLGTTDTQYF
TGTGCCAGCAGTTTAGGAGGGCTAGGAACCACAGATACGCAGTATTTT
>TRBJ2-3|.|TRBD2|17|TRBV13
CASSSTSGGHSTDTQYF
TGTGCCAGCAGCTCGACTAGCGGGGGCCATAGCACAGATACGCAGTATTTT
>TRBJ1-5|.|TRBD1|14|TRBV2
CASEGGTGGQPQHF
TGTGCCAGCGAAGGAGGGACAGGGGGCCAGCCCCAGCATTTT
>TRBJ2-7|once|.|13|TRBV7-2
CASSLGIRGEQYF
TGTGCCAGCAGCTTAGGGATAAGGGGGGAGCAGTACTTC
>TRBJ2-2|.|TRBD1|16|TRBV7-9
CASSPPGQGVTGELFF
TGTGCCAGCAGTCCACCGGGACAGGGTGTTACCGGGGAGCTGTTTTTT